These 30 T cell receptor beta chains originate from one sample sequenced in a study of vaccination and CD4 T cells after COVID-19. With the Oncomine TCR Beta short-read assay, DNA from cultured CD4+ T cells was sequenced. TCRdb called the PCR reads again in MiXCR, with one record for every CDR3 protein. The data show 15,000 to 20,000 distinct CDR3 sequences, roughly 51% seen once. For these receptors, no antigen is known. The treatment is: approximately 9-day PBMC culture with coronavirus spike peptide pools or control peptides (ViraFEST assay). The sequenced material came from CD4+ T cells from blood, cultured in vitro. The receptor source for this set is a human donor who had recovered from COVID-19.

The chain uses TRBV5-1 and TRBJ1-1; perhaps TRBD1 as D (5 bases). This CDR3 has 18 amino acids. The germline V gene encodes CDR1 SGHRS and CDR2 YFSETQ. V was trimmed by 1 base and J by 0 bases, leaving 19 bases between them. The CDR3 sequence: CASSLIAQGRVMNTEAFF. The CDR3, as DNA: TGCGCCAGCAGCTTGATCGCCCAGGGCCGGGTAATGAACACTGAAGCTTTCTTT.

The chain carries TRBV5-4 and TRBJ2-3; D is perhaps TRBD2 (5 bases). Trimming stripped 1 base from V and 9 bases from J, with 15 bases between. Germline V gene lookup returns CDR1 SGHNT and CDR2 YYREEE (reference sequence). The CDR3 extends over 14 amino acids. CDR3 region: CASSLSRAEGTQYF. The CDR3 DNA reads as TGTGCCAGCAGCTTGTCGCGGGCCGAAGGAACGCAGTATTTT.

The V gene is TRBV28, the J gene TRBJ2-2; either TRBD1 or TRBD2 may supply D (5 bases each). The CDR3 has 15 amino acids. The germline V and J ends were trimmed by 9 bases and 3 bases, with 17 bases remaining between them. Germline V gene data show CDR1 as MDHEN and CDR2 as SYDVKM. CDR3 nucleotides: TGTGCCAGTATATCGGGGCAGGCGCACACCGGGGAGCTGTTTTTT. Amino acids: CASISGQAHTGELFF.

The rearrangement uses TRBV15 and TRBJ2-5, with D maybe TRBD2 (7 bases). Germline CDR1 LNHNV, CDR2 YYDKDF (reference sequence). V lost 0 bases, J lost 5 bases, and 10 bases lay in between. The CDR3 runs 14 residues. The CDR3 sequence: CATSREGGRETQYF. The CDR3 DNA reads TGTGCCACCAGCAGAGAGGGGGGGCGGGAGACCCAGTACTTC. The whole variable domain, filled in from reference TRBV15 and TRBJ2-5, reads DAMVIQNPRYQVTQFGKPVTLSCSQTLNHNVMYWYQQKSSQAPKLLFHYYDKDFNNEADTPDNFQSRRPNTSFCFLDIRSPGLGDTAMYLCATSREGGRETQYFGPGTRLLVL.

There are a few counts of this clonotype. The CDR3 DNA sequence: TGCAGTGCTAAGGGAGGGACTAGCGGGGGATTTCAAGAGACCCAGTACTTC. It codes for CSAKGGTSGGFQETQYF. This chain links TRBV20-1 with TRBJ2-5; 14 bases match TRBD2. V was clipped by 4 bases and J by 2 bases; unmatched bases: 9. This CDR3 is built from 17 residues. The germline CDR1 and CDR2 sequences are DFQATT and SNEGSKA (reference sequence).

This clonotype came up once. J is TRBJ2-1 and V is TRBV15, with 9 positions matching TRBD2. The ends lost 1 base at V and 2 bases at J; junction bases unmatched: 18. CDR3 length equals 21 residues. The germline CDR1 and CDR2 sequences are LNHNV and YYDKDF (reference sequence). CDR3 amino acids: CATSRGSGVRAGGTAYNEQFF. The CDR3 DNA reads as TGTGCCACCAGCAGAGGATCAGGTGTCAGGGCGGGAGGGACCGCCTACAATGAGCAGTTCTTC.

V is TRBV7-9 and J is TRBJ2-7, with D perhaps assigned TRBD1 or TRBD2 (5 bases each). The CDR3 is 13 residues long. V lost 5 bases, J lost 6 bases, and 14 bases lay in between. Germline V CDR1 and CDR2: SEHNR, FQNEAQ (reference sequence). CDR3 sequence reads: CASSLGTASEQYF. The CDR3 nucleotides read TGTGCCAGCAGCCTCGGGACCGCCTCCGAGCAGTACTTC. Variable domain in full (rest from reference TRBV7-9 and TRBJ2-7): DTGVSQNPRHKITKRGQNVTFRCDPISEHNRLYWYRQTLGQGPEFLTYFQNEAQLEKSRLLSDRFSAERPKGSFSTLEIQRTEQGDSAMYLCASSLGTASEQYFGPGTRLTVT.

The genes are TRBV28 and TRBJ1-5, with 12 positions matching TRBD1. The CDR3 length is 14 residues. The ends lost 6 bases at V and 6 bases at J; junction bases unmatched: 3. Germline values: CDR1 MDHEN, CDR2 SYDVKM. The CDR3, as DNA: TGTGCCAGCAGGGGGACAGGGGGCACTCAGCCCCAGCATTTT. Its translation is CASRGTGGTQPQHF.

This chain's CDR3 is CASSSRGVLDTEAFF. In DNA form, the CDR3 reads TGTGCCAGCAGCTCCCGAGGGGTGTTGGACACTGAAGCTTTCTTT. V and J are TRBV11-1 and TRBJ1-1; D may be TRBD1 (5 bases). V lost 4 bases to trimming and J lost 3 bases, with 15 bases between them. This CDR3 region has 15 residues. Germline CDR1 is SGHAT and CDR2 is FQDESV (reference sequence). Full variable domain (rest looked up from reference TRBV11-1 and TRBJ1-1): EAEVAQSPRYKITEKSQAVAFWCDPISGHATLYWYRQILGQGPELLVQFQDESVVDDSQLPKDRFSAERLKGVDSTLKIQPAELGDSAMYLCASSSRGVLDTEAFFGQGTRLTVV.

The chain uses TRBV12-3 or TRBV12-4 and TRBJ2-1; no clear D. V dropped 4 bases and J dropped 2 bases, with 0 bases sitting between them. This CDR3 contains 11 residues. CDR3 in amino acids: CASSSYNEQFF. CDR3 nucleotides: TGTGCCAGCAGTTCCTACAATGAGCAGTTCTTC.

By its share, this clonotype is medium-sized (0.01 to 0.1%). The chain links TRBV6-1 to TRBJ1-2, with TRBD1 matching 9 bases. The CDR3 is made up of 15 amino acids. V was clipped by 1 base and J by 4 bases; unmatched bases: 4. Looked up from germline, CDR1 is MNHNS and CDR2 is SASEGT. Here the CDR3 DNA reads TGTGCCAGCAGTGAAGATGACAGGGGGTTCTATGGCTACACCTTC. Amino acids: CASSEDDRGFYGYTF.

The chain uses TRBV30 and TRBJ1-1; D gene ambiguous. V shed 4 bases and J shed 5 bases, with 14 bases lying between them. This CDR3 has 13 residues. The V gene's germline CDR1 is GTSNPN and CDR2 SVGIG (reference sequence). Here the CDR3 reads CAWNALGGTEAFF. In nucleotides, the CDR3 is TGTGCCTGGAACGCCCTCGGAGGAACTGAAGCTTTCTTT.

The table lists this clonotype with a count of one. The J gene is TRBJ2-3, the V gene TRBV5-1; 12 bases are a match to TRBD2. CDR1 and CDR2 (germline): SGHRS, YFSETQ. The CDR3 is made up of 16 amino acids. V dropped 4 bases and J dropped 0; count of bases not matched to a gene: 3. For the CDR3, the DNA is TGCGCCAGCAGCCAAGGGACTAGCGGGAGCACAGATACGCAGTATTTT. It yields the protein CASSQGTSGSTDTQYF.

This clonotype was observed a few times. The chain recombines TRBV6-4 with TRBJ2-3; D not resolved. The germline V gene encodes CDR1 MRHNA and CDR2 SNTAGT. The CDR3 consists of 13 residues. The V end lost 2 bases, the J end lost 0 bases, and 3 bases lay between the germline ends. The CDR3 region is CASSDGSTDTQYF. The DNA of the CDR3 is TGTGCCAGCAGTGACGGGAGCACAGATACGCAGTATTTT.

The chain has TRBV6-2 or TRBV6-3 and TRBJ1-5; D gene unclear. CDR3 size: 15 residues. V was pared by 5 bases and J by 9 bases, with 20 bases between. The germline CDR1 and CDR2 sequences are MNHEY and SVGEGT. The CDR3 protein is CASSDPGLSKPPQHF. In DNA form, the CDR3 reads TGTGCCAGCAGTGACCCGGGTCTCTCTAAGCCGCCCCAGCATTTT.

Only a few counts were recorded for this clonotype. This rearrangement joins TRBV19 to TRBJ1-5, with TRBD1 matching over 9 bases. Unmatched junction bases numbered 6, after V lost 5 bases and J lost 4 bases. The germline V gene has CDR1 LNHDA and CDR2 SQIVND (reference sequence). The CDR3 loop spans 15 amino acids. CDR3 nucleotides: TGTGCCAGTAGTGCGGGACAGGGAGGAAATCAGCCCCAGCATTTT. It translates to CASSAGQGGNQPQHF.

The chain carries TRBV4-1 and TRBJ2-3, with 13 bases lining up with TRBD2. The CDR3 loop spans 19 amino acids. Germline V gene lookup returns CDR1 MGHRA and CDR2 YSYEKL. Germline trimming cut 1 base from V and 2 bases from J; bases unmatched to any gene: 9. The CDR3 is CASSQGLAGGWGTTDTQYF. CDR3 bases: TGCGCCAGCAGCCAAGGACTAGCGGGAGGTTGGGGGACCACAGATACGCAGTATTTT.

The CDR3 DNA reads as TGTGCCAGCAGTTTCGCAGTTGGGGAGACCCAGTACTTC. Protein: CASSFAVGETQYF. The rearrangement links TRBV27 to TRBJ2-5; D is unresolved. The germline CDR1 and CDR2 sequences are MNHEY and SMNVEV (reference sequence). The CDR3 runs 13 residues. Trimming left V 3 bases short and J 5 bases short, with 10 bases between.

This chain uses TRBV11-3 with TRBJ2-5, with 9 bases matching TRBD2. Germline trimming cut 3 bases from V and 5 bases from J; bases unmatched to any gene: 7. Germline assignment: CDR1 SGHNT and CDR2 YENEEA. The CDR3 spans 15 residues. In DNA, the CDR3 is TGTGCCAGCAGCTTTCTGGCGGGAGGGGTGGAGACCCAGTACTTC. Residues: CASSFLAGGVETQYF.

V is TRBV28 and J is TRBJ2-7; 7 bases map to TRBD2. This CDR3 is built from 15 residues. Trimming removed 6 bases from V and 0 bases from J; junction bases left unmatched: 8. CDR1 is MDHEN and CDR2 is SYDVKM in the germline V gene. CDR3: CASRPSGKSSYEQYF. CDR3 coding DNA: TGTGCCAGCAGGCCAAGCGGGAAGAGCTCCTACGAGCAGTACTTC.

V usage is TRBV20-1 and J usage is TRBJ2-7; 7 nucleotides agree with TRBD2. The CDR3 has 15 residues. From germline, CDR1 is DFQATT and CDR2 SNEGSKA (reference sequence). J gave up 7 bases and V 0 bases, and 12 bases lay outside the gene matches. For the CDR3, the DNA is TGCAGTGCTAGAGAGGTCCTGGGACTATTGGGAGAGCAGTACTTC. Translated, it gives CSAREVLGLLGEQYF.

The rearrangement links TRBV20-1 to TRBJ1-5; the D gene is possibly TRBD1 (5 bases). CDR1 DFQATT and CDR2 SNEGSKA come from the germline V gene (reference sequence). The CDR3 has 14 residues. Trimming shortened V by 2 bases and J by 4 bases, and 12 bases separated the two germline ends. CDR3 residues: CSARPGLGNQPQHF. The CDR3 DNA follows: TGCAGTGCTAGACCAGGGCTAGGGAATCAGCCCCAGCATTTT.

V and J are TRBV2 and TRBJ1-6; 7 bases line up with TRBD1. CDR3 size: 14 residues. Looked up from germline, CDR1 is SNHLY and CDR2 is FYNNEI. V shed 9 bases, J shed 4 bases, and the junction held 6 bases outside the gene matches. The CDR3 nucleotides are TGTGCCAGAAAGGGGGCGGATTATAATTCACCCCTCCACTTT. It is translated as CARKGADYNSPLHF.

Relative to its sample, this clonotype is medium-sized. The V call is TRBV5-1, the J call TRBJ1-1, with D possibly being TRBD1 (6 bases). Trimming left V 2 bases short and J 4 bases short, with 12 bases between. The germline CDR1 and CDR2 sequences are SGHRS and YFSETQ. The CDR3 totals 14 residues. The CDR3 spells CASSFGGLGTEAFF. In DNA, the CDR3 is TGCGCCAGCAGCTTTGGGGGGCTAGGCACTGAAGCTTTCTTT.

The V gene is TRBV12-3 or TRBV12-4, the J gene TRBJ1-2; tentative D call: TRBD1 (6 bases). Trimming took off 6 bases at V and 6 bases at J, with 8 bases between the two ends. The CDR3 length is 11 residues. CDR3: CASSSGDGYTF. The CDR3 DNA follows: TGTGCCAGCAGCTCAGGGGATGGCTACACCTTC.

This clonotype has a handful of counts. The chain has TRBV20-1 and TRBJ2-2; D tentatively reads TRBD1 or TRBD2 (7 bases each). The length of the CDR3 is 12 residues. Germline V gives CDR1 DFQATT, CDR2 SNEGSKA (reference sequence). Trimming pared 8 bases from V and 6 bases from J, leaving 13 bases between. CDR3 amino acids: CSWRGTAGELFF. The CDR3 DNA reads as TGCAGTTGGCGGGGGACAGCCGGGGAGCTGTTTTTT.

This clonotype was observed a handful of times. This chain uses TRBV20-1 with TRBJ1-5; D gene unclear. The germline gives CDR1 DFQATT, CDR2 SNEGSKA (reference sequence). The CDR3 is 14 amino acids. V dropped 2 bases and J dropped 0 bases, with 8 bases sitting between them. The CDR3 nucleotides are TGCAGTGCTAGATGGAGATATAGCAATCAGCCCCAGCATTTT. It specifies CSARWRYSNQPQHF.

The J gene is TRBJ2-5, the V gene TRBV5-1, with 8 positions matching TRBD2. CDR1 is SGHRS, CDR2 YFSETQ, per germline. V lost 4 bases and J lost 5; bases outside the gene matches: 7. This CDR3 is built from 14 residues. The chain's CDR3 is CASSRERGQETQYF. The CDR3, as DNA: TGCGCCAGCAGCCGAGAGCGGGGGCAGGAGACCCAGTACTTC.

Only one count was recorded for this clonotype. The CDR3 coding sequence is TGTGCCAGCAGCTTAGGGCTCTCCACAGATACGCAGTATTTT. It encodes CASSLGLSTDTQYF. This chain links TRBV7-9 with TRBJ2-3; D not certain. With 1 base removed from V and 2 bases from J, the gap between germline ends came to 7 bases. Germline CDR1 and CDR2: SEHNR and FQNEAQ (reference sequence). The CDR3 is made up of 14 amino acids.

This rearrangement joins TRBV7-9 to TRBJ1-2; a possible D gene is TRBD1 (5 bases). The CDR3 spans 14 residues. The V end was cut by 5 bases, the J end by 4 bases, with 14 bases between. CDR1 and CDR2 from the germline V gene are SEHNR and FQNEAQ (reference sequence). This CDR3 is CASSPIEQVYGYTF. The CDR3 nucleotides read TGTGCCAGCAGCCCAATAGAACAGGTCTATGGCTACACCTTC.